The 31 T cell receptor beta chains below come from one sample, sequenced in a study of T cells in Graves' hyperthyroidism and ophthalmopathy. The TCR beta CDR3 regions underwent amplification using RNA transcripts as the source. Initially, a first-round RT-PCR of the TCR CDR3 employed the HTBI primer set. TCRdb re-derived calls from the multiplex PCR reads in MiXCR, one entry per CDR3 protein. The sample consists of about 52,000 distinct CDR3 sequences, 48% of them appearing once. The sequenced material came from blood. Every receptor here comes from a woman in her fifties or sixties with Graves' ophthalmopathy.

This chain links TRBV25-1 with TRBJ2-5; 11 bases map to TRBD2. V dropped 3 bases and J dropped 0; count of bases not matched to a gene: 9. This CDR3 comprises 18 residues. Germline CDR1 reads MGHDK; CDR2 reads SYGVNS. The CDR3 bases are TGTGCCAGCAGTGAGTCCCTAGCGGGGGGCACAGACCAAGAGACCCAGTACTTC. This gives the protein CASSESLAGGTDQETQYF.

Concerning this clonotype itself: Given a much more abundant clone one base away, this may be a read error. The chain is built from TRBV9 and TRBJ2-3, with unresolved D. Deletions cut 4 bases from V and 0 bases from J, with 9 bases between. This CDR3 comprises 14 residues. Germline V CDR1 and CDR2: SGDLS, YYNGEE. The chain's CDR3 is CASSWVPSTDTQYF. CDR3 nucleotides: TGTGCCAGCAGCTGGGTTCCTAGCACAGATACGCAGTATTTT.

This sequence joins TRBV5-1 and TRBJ2-2, with D possibly matching TRBD2 (7 bases). Germline-derived CDR1 and CDR2 are SGHRS and YFSETQ. The CDR3 spans 18 residues. Trimming stripped 3 bases from V and 3 bases from J, with 21 bases between. The CDR3 bases are TGCGCCAGCAGCTCCCTGGAGGCGGGCGGGGGCTACACCGGGGAGCTGTTTTTT. This translates into CASSSLEAGGGYTGELFF.

J is TRBJ2-3 and V is TRBV14, with TRBD1 matching over 8 bases. The junction had 7 bases not matched to a gene; V was cut back by 4 bases and J by 1 base. Germline V lookup: CDR1 SGHDN, CDR2 FVKESK. The length of the CDR3 is 16 residues. CDR3 protein: CASSLNRQGRTDTQYF. Here the CDR3 DNA reads TGTGCCAGCAGCCTTAACAGACAGGGGCGCACAGATACGCAGTATTTT.

The sample holds many counts of this clonotype. The V and J genes are TRBV6-5 and TRBJ1-1; D not certain. This CDR3 is built from 14 residues. Trimming stripped 0 bases from V and 5 bases from J, with 10 bases between. Per the germline V gene, CDR1 is MNHEY and CDR2 is SVGAGI. Here the CDR3 DNA reads TGTGCCAGCAGTTACTCGACGCCTGGGACTGAAGCTTTCTTT. It codes for CASSYSTPGTEAFF.

The chain couples TRBV2 to TRBJ2-7; D unresolved. The V end lost 8 bases, the J end lost 3 bases, and 29 bases lay between the germline ends. This CDR3 contains 18 residues. CDR1 and CDR2 (germline): SNHLY, FYNNEI. The CDR3 here is CASGVDQLRSLPFYEQYF. The DNA of the CDR3 is TGTGCCAGCGGGGTGGATCAATTAAGAAGTTTACCATTCTACGAGCAGTACTTC.

This clonotype appeared many times. The gene calls are TRBV19 and TRBJ2-3, with TRBD1 as a possible D gene (6 bases). The V end was cut by 3 bases, the J end by 0 bases, with 10 bases between. This CDR3 region has 15 residues. Germline V lookup: CDR1 LNHDA, CDR2 SQIVND (reference sequence). The CDR3 coding sequence is TGTGCCAGTAGTATGGGGGCAACTAGCACAGATACGCAGTATTTT. It codes for CASSMGATSTDTQYF.

This clonotype has a single count. Here the CDR3 omits its conserved ending phenylalanine or tryptophan, so a read error is the likely source. The DNA is left out, because the CDR3 cannot be placed on it with certainty; the CDR3 is given as TCRdb lists it. The V gene is TRBV5-4, the J gene TRBJ2-5; TRBD2 is the table's D call and was not checked against the DNA. Germline values: CDR1 SGHNT, CDR2 YYREEE (reference sequence). The CDR3 has 13 amino acids, counting both end residues. The CDR3: CASSLAAGGGRYI.

This clonotype was detected ten times or more. This chain joins TRBV13 and TRBJ2-7; TRBD2 agrees at 7 bases. The CDR3 consists of 16 residues. CDR1 is PRHDT, CDR2 FYEKMQ, per germline (reference sequence). J gave up 3 bases and V 5 bases, and 13 bases lay outside the gene matches. The CDR3 DNA follows: TGTGCCAGCAGCCTAATAACGGGGGGAAAGGTCTACGAGCAGTACTTC. It yields the protein CASSLITGGKVYEQYF.

This clonotype was detected ten times or more. The rearrangement uses TRBV6-5 and TRBJ2-7, with D perhaps being TRBD1 or TRBD2 (5 bases each). The length of the CDR3 is 13 residues. The V gene lost 8 bases and the J gene lost 2 bases, with 13 bases spanning the gap. Germline CDR1 reads MNHEY; CDR2 reads SVGAGI. The CDR3 loop reads CASQRDGTYEQYF. CDR3 sequence (DNA): TGTGCCAGCCAAAGGGACGGAACCTACGAGCAGTACTTC.

The V gene is TRBV7-8, the J gene TRBJ1-6; tentative D call: TRBD1 (5 bases). V lost 0 bases and J lost 5, with 14 bases in between. This CDR3 comprises 17 residues. CDR1 is SGHVS and CDR2 is FQNEAQ in the germline V gene. CDR3 coding DNA: TGTGCCAGCAGCTTAGCTACATCTGGGGCCAATAATTCACCCCTCCACTTT. Encoded protein: CASSLATSGANNSPLHF. Complete variable domain (other parts from reference TRBV7-8 and TRBJ1-6): GAGVSQSPRYKVAKRGQDVALRCDPISGHVSLFWYQQALGQGPEFLTYFQNEAQLDKSGLPSDRFFAERPEGSVSTLKIQRTQQEDSAVYLCASSLATSGANNSPLHFGNGTRLTVT.

A note on this clonotype: Germline is not matched at one junction end, which may reflect a read error. In nucleotides, the CDR3 is TGTGCCAGCAGCTACCAGGGAGCGGGGGCTAACAATGAGCAGTTCTTC. This sequence encodes CASSYQGAGANNEQFF. The rearrangement links TRBV4-1 to TRBJ2-1; TRBD2 aligns across 8 bases. Per germline, CDR1 MGHRA and CDR2 YSYEKL. This CDR3 has 16 residues.

V and J are TRBV24-1 and TRBJ2-6; no definite D call. The CDR3 covers 13 residues. V lost 5 bases and J lost 2, with 3 bases in between. Germline CDR1 and CDR2: KGHDR and SFDVKD. This chain's CDR3 is CATSGAGANVLTF. The CDR3 DNA is TGTGCCACCAGTGGGGCTGGGGCCAACGTCCTGACTTTC.

A note on this clonotype: One end of the junction varies from germline; a read error may be responsible. This chain uses TRBV29-1 with TRBJ1-1; TRBD1 matches at 7 bases. The CDR3 consists of 13 residues. Per the germline V gene, CDR1 is SQVTM and CDR2 is ANQGSEA. The CDR3 DNA reads as TGCAGCGTGAGGGACAGAGCGAACACGGAAGCTCTCTTT. Protein: CSVRDRANTEALF.

Turning to this clonotype: A junction boundary mismatches the germline segment, possibly from a read error. This sequence joins TRBV2 and TRBJ2-2; D might be TRBD2 (5 bases). This CDR3 has 11 residues. The germline V gene has CDR1 SNHLY and CDR2 FYNNEI. The CDR3 region has the DNA TGTGCCAGCAGGGGCACCGGGGAGCCGTTTTTT. Its protein product is CASRGTGEPFF.

Concerning this clonotype itself: A junction boundary mismatches the germline segment, possibly from a read error. This chain connects TRBV2 to TRBJ1-1, with 7 bases aligning to TRBD1. CDR1 is SNHLY and CDR2 is FYNNEI in the germline V gene. CDR3 length: 13 amino acids. The CDR3 DNA is TGTGCCCGCAGTGAACAGGGGAACACTGAAGCCTTCTTT. This translates into CARSEQGNTEAFF.

This clonotype was observed many times. The genes are TRBV5-4 and TRBJ1-4, with D hard to call. The V gene lost 4 bases and the J gene lost 2 bases, with 12 bases spanning the gap. CDR3 size: 15 residues. CDR1 is SGHNT, CDR2 YYREEE, per germline (reference sequence). CDR3 bases: TGTGCCAGCAGCGCGGGTCCTGGGACTAATGAAAAACTGTTTTTT. This sequence encodes CASSAGPGTNEKLFF.

The J gene is TRBJ1-4, the V gene TRBV24-1; tentative D call: TRBD1 (5 bases). V gave up 3 bases and J gave up 6 bases, with 16 bases separating them. Germline V gene sequence: CDR1 KGHDR, CDR2 SFDVKD. The CDR3 contains 16 residues. CDR3 sequence (DNA): TGTGCCACCAGTGATCCGGGACTAGCGGGATATGAAAAACTGTTTTTT. It specifies CATSDPGLAGYEKLFF.

J is TRBJ2-5 and V is TRBV10-1, with 8 positions matching TRBD2. V gave up 6 bases and J gave up 5 bases; unmatched junction bases: 11. The germline V gene encodes CDR1 WNHNN and CDR2 SYGVQD (reference sequence). The CDR3 is 15 amino acids. CDR3 in amino acids: CASSSSSGFRETQYF. CDR3 nucleotide sequence: TGCGCCAGCAGCTCTTCTAGCGGGTTCCGGGAGACCCAGTACTTC.

V is TRBV7-9 and J is TRBJ1-3, with 8 bases identical to TRBD1. Germline V gene data show CDR1 as SEHNR and CDR2 as FQNEAQ (reference sequence). The J segment lost 5 bases and the V segment lost 1 base, leaving 4 bases of the junction unmatched. The CDR3 has 15 amino acids. DNA for the CDR3: TGTGCCAGCAGCTTAGGAGGACAGGGCCGAAACACCATATATTTT. This translates into CASSLGGQGRNTIYF.

This clonotype has ten or more counts. The rearrangement joins TRBV2 to TRBJ2-2; D perhaps matches TRBD2 (6 bases). The CDR3 totals 12 residues. Germline CDR1 reads SNHLY; CDR2 reads FYNNEI. V was pared by 3 bases and J by 9 bases, with 8 bases between. CDR3 residues: CASSEGGRELFF. The CDR3 DNA reads as TGTGCCAGCAGTGAGGGGGGTCGGGAGCTGTTTTTT.

As concerns this clonotype: A read error may explain this, as a much larger clone is one base away. The V gene is TRBV6-2 or TRBV6-3, the J gene TRBJ2-1, with a tentative D call TRBD1 (5 bases). The germline CDR1 and CDR2 sequences are MNHEY and SVGEGT. The length of the CDR3 is 13 residues. The CDR3 reads CATHRSSYKEQFF. DNA for the CDR3: TGTGCCACGCACAGGAGCTCCTACAAGGAGCAGTTCTTC.

This clonotype was observed at least ten times. The gene calls are TRBV6-5 and TRBJ2-6, with D hard to call. V dropped 1 base and J dropped 0 bases, with 10 bases sitting between them. The CDR3 extends over 17 amino acids. The germline V gene has CDR1 MNHEY and CDR2 SVGAGI. For the CDR3, the DNA is TGTGCCAGCAGTTACTTTAGCTTTTACTCTGGGGCCAACGTCCTGACTTTC. It encodes CASSYFSFYSGANVLTF.

In the case of this clonotype: As the CDR3 is not closed by the conserved phenylalanine or tryptophan, this likely results from a read error. The V and J genes are TRBV24-1 and TRBJ2-1, with TRBD2 matching 10 bases. The CDR3 is 16 residues long. V lost 5 bases to trimming and J lost 8 bases; unmatched junction nucleotides: 11. Germline assignment: CDR1 KGHDR and CDR2 SFDVKD. The CDR3 nucleotides are TGTGCCACCAGTGCTGGGAGGCTAGCGGGAGTTTATGAGCAGTTCTCC. Translation: CATSAGRLAGVYEQFS.

This clonotype has just one count. The rearrangement joins TRBV20-1 to TRBJ2-1, with 11 nucleotides matching TRBD2. V lost 0 bases and J lost 7; bases outside the gene matches: 5. Germline V CDR1 and CDR2: DFQATT, SNEGSKA (reference sequence). CDR3 length: 15 amino acids. The DNA of the CDR3 is TGCAGTGCTAGAGATAGCGGGGGGGGTCTTAATGAGCAGTTCTTC. The encoded protein is CSARDSGGGLNEQFF.

This clonotype appeared many times. This chain connects TRBV20-1 to TRBJ2-7; 7 nucleotides align to TRBD1. Germline loops: CDR1 DFQATT, CDR2 SNEGSKA (reference sequence). With V trimmed by 6 bases and J by 3 bases, 11 bases remained unmatched. This CDR3 has 14 residues. CDR3: CSAHVLGQNYEQYF. The DNA of the CDR3 is TGCAGTGCCCACGTATTGGGACAGAACTACGAGCAGTACTTC.

In its sample, this clonotype was seen a few times. In this CDR3 the conserved last residue, phenylalanine or tryptophan, is missing, so a read error is likely. The limits of the CDR3 on the DNA are not certain, so only TCRdb's listed CDR3 is given. The chain has TRBV12-2 and TRBJ1-1. TRBV12-2 is labeled a pseudogene. The CDR3 contains 13 residues when both ends are counted. CDR3 residues: CASRLRRDTEAFL.

About this clonotype itself: The missing conserved phenylalanine or tryptophan at the end of this CDR3 makes a read error likely. The chain joins TRBV20-1 to TRBJ2-7; 8 positions match TRBD1. V shed 5 bases and J 6 bases; nucleotides not matched to a gene: 12. The CDR3 contains 14 residues. Germline V gene data show CDR1 as DFQATT and CDR2 as SNEGSKA (reference sequence). CDR3 bases: TGCAGTGCTTCCCGCGGGACAGGCCCCTGCGAGCAGTACCTC. It yields the protein CSASRGTGPCEQYL.

The chain carries TRBV14 and TRBJ2-2; D might be TRBD1 or TRBD2, each matching 5 bases. Germline loops: CDR1 SGHDN, CDR2 FVKESK. Trimming took off 3 bases at V and 3 bases at J, with 20 bases between the two ends. The CDR3 is 18 amino acids. CDR3 coding DNA: TGTGCCAGCAGCCACGCCGGGACCCAGGGCGTGTACACCGGGGAGCTGTTTTTT. It encodes CASSHAGTQGVYTGELFF.

This clonotype was seen ten or more times. This chain joins TRBV6-6 and TRBJ2-7, with 7 bases identical to TRBD1. In germline, CDR1 is MNHNY, CDR2 SVGAGI (reference sequence). V lost 1 base and J lost 6; bases outside the gene matches: 9. The CDR3 is 15 residues long. The CDR3: CASSYLDRASSEQYF. CDR3 nucleotide sequence: TGTGCCAGCAGTTACTTAGACAGGGCTAGCTCCGAGCAGTACTTC.

Worth noting for this clonotype: Because the CDR3 is missing its conserved closing phenylalanine or tryptophan, this is likely a read error. It is unclear where the CDR3 begins or ends on the DNA, so no DNA is shown, and the CDR3 is as TCRdb lists it. The rearrangement links TRBV7-2 to TRBJ2-1; the table gives TRBD2 as D, unverified against the DNA. The germline V gene encodes CDR1 SGHTA and CDR2 FQGNSA. The CDR3 comprises 16 residues, both ends counted. CDR3 sequence reads: CASSLAGTSGYNEQFL.